Listed here are 19 T cell receptor beta chains from one sample, sequenced in a study of cytomegalovirus exposure and HLA in healthy donors. The PCR contained 60 Vbeta and 13 Jbeta primers. Some clones are missing from TCRdb's copy, which holds only in-frame ones; the method was immunoSEQ multiplex PCR. Of about 97,000 clones listed, about 74% are singletons. The sequencing sample was made of PBMCs. These receptors came from a male donor in good health and CMV-seropositive.

This sequence joins TRBV4-1 and TRBJ2-7; 11 bases fit TRBD2. Looked up from germline, CDR1 is MGHRA and CDR2 is YSYEKL. Unmatched junction bases numbered 5, after V lost 2 bases and J lost 2 bases. This CDR3 is built from 16 residues. The CDR3 loop is CASSQLGTSGTYEQYF. The CDR3 region has the DNA TGCGCCAGCAGCCAACTGGGGACTAGCGGAACCTACGAGCAGTACTTC.

The genes are TRBV11-2 and TRBJ2-5; the match to TRBD1 covers 10 bases. J lost 5 bases, V lost 3 bases, and 12 bases had no gene match. The CDR3 contains 17 residues. Looked up from germline, CDR1 is SGHAT and CDR2 is FQNNGV. The DNA for the CDR3 is TGTGCCAGCAGCTTCCTCCTCCCGGGACAGGGGAGGGAGACCCAGTACTTC. Its protein product is CASSFLLPGQGRETQYF. The full variable domain, its missing parts supplied by reference TRBV11-2 and TRBJ2-5, is EAGVAQSPRYKIIEKRQSVAFWCNPISGHATLYWYQQILGQGPKLLIQFQNNGVVDDSQLPKDRFSAERLKGVDSTLKIQPAKLEDSAVYLCASSFLLPGQGRETQYFGPGTRLLVL.

The V gene is TRBV27, the J gene TRBJ2-1, with D perhaps TRBD2 (6 bases). The V gene lost 5 bases and the J gene lost 3 bases, with 11 bases spanning the gap. Per the germline V gene, CDR1 is MNHEY and CDR2 is SMNVEV (reference sequence). The CDR3 spans 14 residues. DNA for the CDR3: TGTGCCAGCAGTCCCGCCGGGGGCTACAATGAGCAGTTCTTC. Its protein product is CASSPAGGYNEQFF.

This sequence joins TRBV21-1 and TRBJ1-4. TRBV21-1 is an annotated pseudogene. There are 15 residues in the CDR3. CDR3 protein: CASYAPGPRYSKLFF. DNA for the CDR3: TGTGCCAGCTACGCCCCGGGTCCGAGGTACTCAAAACTGTTTTTT.

CDR3 nucleotide sequence: TGTGCCAGCAGTGCAGAGGGGGACACCGGGGAGCTGTTTTTT. The encoded protein is CASSAEGDTGELFF. The rearrangement uses TRBV2 and TRBJ2-2; a weak D match, TRBD1 (6 bases). V lost 4 bases to trimming and J lost 3 bases, with 9 bases between them. Germline CDR1 is SNHLY and CDR2 is FYNNEI. The CDR3 totals 14 residues.

The chain carries TRBV4-3 and TRBJ2-7; D perhaps matches TRBD2 (6 bases). Per germline, CDR1 LGHNA and CDR2 YSLEER. The CDR3 spans 15 residues. Trimming removed 1 base from V and 1 base from J, with 11 bases in between. The CDR3 loop reads CASSQGSRGSYEQYF. CDR3 nucleotides: TGCGCCAGCAGCCAAGGGTCGCGGGGTTCCTACGAGCAGTACTTC.

This chain joins TRBV28 and TRBJ2-1; 12 nucleotides agree with TRBD1. CDR1 is MDHEN and CDR2 is SYDVKM in the germline V gene. The length of the CDR3 is 15 residues. The V segment lost 7 bases and the J segment 8 bases; nucleotides outside the gene matches: 9. The CDR3 here is CASNIPGQGADEQFF. The CDR3 nucleotides are TGTGCCAGCAACATACCGGGACAGGGGGCCGATGAGCAGTTCTTC. Complete variable domain (other parts from reference TRBV28 and TRBJ2-1): DVKVTQSSRYLVKRTGEKVFLECVQDMDHENMFWYRQDPGLGLRLIYFSYDVKMKEKGDIPEGYSVSREKKERFSLILESASTNQTSMYLCASNIPGQGADEQFFGPGTRLTVL.

This rearrangement joins TRBV4-1 to TRBJ1-6, with 12 bases lining up with TRBD1. The CDR3 sequence is 16 residues long. The V segment lost 4 bases and the J segment 5 bases; nucleotides outside the gene matches: 3. Germline CDR1 and CDR2: MGHRA and YSYEKL. The CDR3 protein is CASSLGQGADNSPLHF. The CDR3 coding sequence is TGCGCCAGCAGCCTGGGACAGGGGGCAGATAATTCACCCCTCCACTTT.

The rearrangement links TRBV7-2 to TRBJ1-2; TRBD1 matches 7 bases. The CDR3 consists of 14 residues. The V gene's germline CDR1 is SGHTA and CDR2 FQGNSA. V trimming: 3 bases; J trimming: 4 bases; junction bases outside the gene matches: 5. This chain's CDR3 is CASSFGQVAYGYTF. CDR3 sequence (DNA): TGTGCCAGCAGCTTCGGACAGGTAGCCTATGGCTACACCTTC.

Worth noting for this clone: Other DNA sequences in the sample encode the same CDR3. The chain employs TRBV7-3 and TRBJ2-1; 10 nucleotides agree with TRBD2. Germline V gives CDR1 SGHTA, CDR2 FQGTGA. V shed 1 base and J 7 bases; nucleotides not matched to a gene: 4. CDR3 length equals 15 residues. The CDR3 region is CASSLILAGVNEQFF. In DNA, the CDR3 is TGTGCCAGCAGCTTAATCCTAGCGGGAGTGAATGAGCAGTTCTTC. The full variable domain, with the rest looked up from reference TRBV7-3 and TRBJ2-1, is GAGVSQTPSNKVTEKGKYVELRCDPISGHTALYWYRQSLGQGPEFLIYFQGTGAADDSGLPNDRFFAVRPEGSVSTLKIQRTERGDSAVYLCASSLILAGVNEQFFGPGTRLTVL.

This chain connects TRBV6-5 to TRBJ2-2; D gene uncertain. The CDR3 has 13 amino acids. The germline V gene has CDR1 MNHEY and CDR2 SVGAGI. V lost 7 bases to trimming and J lost 6 bases, with 12 bases between them. This CDR3 is CASTSTESGELFF. CDR3 nucleotides: TGTGCCAGCACCTCAACAGAGTCCGGGGAGCTGTTTTTT.

The rearrangement joins TRBV19 to TRBJ2-5; 7 bases map to TRBD1. This CDR3 is built from 16 residues. Trimming at V came to 6 bases and at J to 5 bases, leaving 15 bases not matched to a gene. The germline V gene has CDR1 LNHDA and CDR2 SQIVND (reference sequence). CDR3 amino acids: CASRAGQAPDRETQYF. The CDR3 DNA follows: TGTGCCAGTAGGGCTGGACAGGCCCCCGACCGGGAGACCCAGTACTTC.

This clone appeared a few times. The chain combines TRBV6-1 with TRBJ2-1, with 7 bases identical to TRBD2. The ends lost 9 bases at V and 6 bases at J; junction bases unmatched: 8. Germline-derived CDR1 and CDR2 are MNHNS and SASEGT. The CDR3 spans 13 residues. This CDR3 is CASKSGMANEQFF. The CDR3 DNA reads TGTGCCAGTAAGAGCGGGATGGCCAATGAGCAGTTCTTC.

This clone was seen a handful of times. This chain uses TRBV4-1 with TRBJ1-3; 7 bases agree with TRBD1. This CDR3 has 17 residues. With 1 base clipped from V and 3 bases from J, the junction kept 9 bases outside the gene matches. CDR1 is MGHRA, CDR2 YSYEKL, per germline. The CDR3 protein is CASSQVLTQGGGNTIYF. Written as DNA, the CDR3 is TGCGCCAGCAGCCAAGTCCTAACCCAGGGGGGTGGAAACACCATATATTTT.

This chain joins TRBV6-5 and TRBJ2-6; TRBD1 is a possible D gene (5 bases). The CDR3 is 15 residues long. Germline CDR1 MNHEY, CDR2 SVGAGI. V lost 5 bases, J lost 0 bases, and 8 bases lay in between. The DNA of the CDR3 is TGTGCCAGCAGTCCAGGGTTCTCTGGGGCCAACGTCCTGACTTTC. Protein product: CASSPGFSGANVLTF.

This clone has only one observation. V gene TRBV28 combines with J gene TRBJ2-1; D is undetermined. This CDR3 region has 16 residues. The ends were cut back, 4 bases at V and 0 bases at J, with 13 bases in the middle. Per germline, CDR1 MDHEN and CDR2 SYDVKM. CDR3: CASSSPTPRSYNEQFF. In nucleotides, the CDR3 is TGTGCCAGCAGTTCCCCGACACCTCGCTCCTACAATGAGCAGTTCTTC.

The chain employs TRBV9 and TRBJ2-3; TRBD2 aligns across 9 bases. This CDR3 contains 15 residues. The germline CDR1 and CDR2 sequences are SGDLS and YYNGEE. The J segment lost 6 bases and the V segment lost 0 bases, leaving 5 bases of the junction unmatched. The CDR3 nucleotides read TGTGCCAGCAGCGTAGCTGGAGCGGGGGGTGATACGCAGTATTTT. Its translation: CASSVAGAGGDTQYF.

This chain links TRBV19 with TRBJ2-1; TRBD2 matches at 7 bases. The germline V gene encodes CDR1 LNHDA and CDR2 SQIVND (reference sequence). This CDR3 has 14 residues. V lost 5 bases and J lost 5; bases outside the gene matches: 6. The CDR3 region has the DNA TGTGCCAGTAGTTCACCGGGACTAAACAATGAGCAGTTCTTC. Amino acids: CASSSPGLNNEQFF.

This clone has a single count. The chain joins TRBV21-1 to TRBJ2-7; the D call in the table, TRBD1, was not verified against the DNA. TRBV21-1 is a pseudogene segment. The CDR3 totals 16 residues. The CDR3 nucleotides are TGTGCCAGCAGCAAAGTAATCGGGACAGGGATCCACGAGCAGTACTTC. Translating gives CASSKVIGTGIHEQYF.